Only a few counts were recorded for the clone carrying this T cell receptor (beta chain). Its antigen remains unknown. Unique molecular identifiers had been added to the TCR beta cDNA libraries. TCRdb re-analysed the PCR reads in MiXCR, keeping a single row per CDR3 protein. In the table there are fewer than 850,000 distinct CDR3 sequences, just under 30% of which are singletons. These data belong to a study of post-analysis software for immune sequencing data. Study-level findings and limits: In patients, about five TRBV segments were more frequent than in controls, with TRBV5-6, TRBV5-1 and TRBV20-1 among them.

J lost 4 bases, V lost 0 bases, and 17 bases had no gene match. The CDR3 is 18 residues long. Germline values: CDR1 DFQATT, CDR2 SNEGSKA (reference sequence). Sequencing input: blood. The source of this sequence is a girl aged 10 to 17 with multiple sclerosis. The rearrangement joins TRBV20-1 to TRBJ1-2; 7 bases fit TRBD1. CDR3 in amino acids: CSAREVGKGRGRTYGYTF. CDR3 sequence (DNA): TGCAGTGCTAGAGAGGTTGGGAAGGGTAGGGGGCGCACCTATGGCTACACCTTC.